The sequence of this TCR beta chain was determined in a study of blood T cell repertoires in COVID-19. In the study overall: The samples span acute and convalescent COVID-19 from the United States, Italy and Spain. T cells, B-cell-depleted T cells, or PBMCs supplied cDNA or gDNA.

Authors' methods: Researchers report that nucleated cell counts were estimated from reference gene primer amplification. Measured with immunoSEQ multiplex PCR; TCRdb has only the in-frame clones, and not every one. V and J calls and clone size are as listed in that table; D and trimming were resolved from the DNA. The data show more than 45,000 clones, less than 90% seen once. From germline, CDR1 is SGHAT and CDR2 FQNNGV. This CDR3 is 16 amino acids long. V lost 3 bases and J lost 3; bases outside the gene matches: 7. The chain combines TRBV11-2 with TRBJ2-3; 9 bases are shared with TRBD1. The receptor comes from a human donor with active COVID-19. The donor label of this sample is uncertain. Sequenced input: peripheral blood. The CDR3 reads CASSLGQGRRTDTQYF. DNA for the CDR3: TGTGCCAGCAGCTTGGGACAGGGTAGAAGGACAGATACGCAGTATTTT.